The 28 T cell receptor beta chains presented below share a single source sample, sequenced in a study of blood T cell repertoires in COVID-19. Generated by immunoSEQ multiplex PCR, the TCRdb table keeps only in-frame clones and is missing some. The sample has about 72,000 clones; around nine tenths are singletons. Sequenced sample: peripheral blood. Receptors were obtained from a woman aged 55-69 years with acute or convalescent COVID-19.

The gene calls are TRBV2 and TRBJ2-7; 12 bases align to TRBD1. The CDR3 runs to 14 residues. CDR1 SNHLY and CDR2 FYNNEI come from the germline V gene. V lost 6 bases, J lost 4 bases, and 4 bases stayed unmatched. CDR3 region: CASRGDRGRYEQYF. CDR3 DNA: TGTGCCAGCAGGGGGGACAGGGGGCGATACGAGCAGTACTTC.

CDR3 DNA sequence: TGTGCCAGCAGCGCCTCGACAGGCGACAATCAGCCCCAGCATTTT. Its translation is CASSASTGDNQPQHF. The rearrangement joins TRBV9 to TRBJ1-5; D perhaps matches TRBD1 (6 bases). The CDR3 sequence is 15 residues long. Trimming stripped 3 bases from V and 3 bases from J, with 13 bases between. The V gene's germline CDR1 is SGDLS and CDR2 YYNGEE.

The chain recombines TRBV24-1 with TRBJ2-7, with a weak D call TRBD1 (6 bases). Trimming left V 3 bases short and J 4 bases short, with 12 bases between. The V gene's germline CDR1 is KGHDR and CDR2 SFDVKD. CDR3 length equals 14 residues. The CDR3 loop is CATSDDRPGYEQYF. In nucleotides, the CDR3 is TGTGCCACCAGTGATGACAGGCCAGGATACGAGCAGTACTTC.

This clone was counted a single time. The chain links TRBV3-1 (or the pseudogene TRBV3-2) to TRBJ1-6, with D possibly matching TRBD1 (5 bases). This CDR3 contains 12 residues. Trimming took off 0 bases at V and 13 bases at J, with 7 bases between the two ends. Germline V gene lookup returns CDR1 LGHDT and CDR2 YNNKEL (reference sequence). The CDR3 DNA is TGTGCCAGCAGCCAAGAAGGGGTTCCCCTCCACTTT. Its translation is CASSQEGVPLHF.

The rearrangement joins TRBV30 to TRBJ2-1, with 12 bases aligning to TRBD2. The germline CDR1 and CDR2 sequences are GTSNPN and SVGIG (reference sequence). This CDR3 has 13 amino acids. J gave up 7 bases and V 3 bases, and 1 base lay outside the gene matches. The chain's CDR3 is CAWRLAGGNEQFF. The CDR3 nucleotides are TGTGCCTGGAGACTAGCGGGGGGAAATGAGCAGTTCTTC.

This sequence joins TRBV12-3 or TRBV12-4 and TRBJ1-2, with 8 nucleotides matching TRBD1. With 1 base clipped from V and 8 bases from J, the junction kept 3 bases outside the gene matches. The CDR3 runs to 13 residues. CDR3 coding DNA: TGTGCCAGCAGTTTAGTCAGGGGGCAAGGCTACACCTTC. It codes for CASSLVRGQGYTF.

The chain has TRBV7-9 and TRBJ2-1; possibly TRBD2 for D (6 bases). From germline, CDR1 is SEHNR and CDR2 FQNEAQ (reference sequence). The CDR3 is 12 amino acids. The germline V and J ends were trimmed by 2 bases and 9 bases, with 8 bases remaining between them. This chain's CDR3 is CASSLTSTEQFF. In DNA, the CDR3 is TGTGCCAGCAGCTTAACTAGCACTGAGCAGTTCTTC.

This clone was picked up one time. V is TRBV30 and J is TRBJ1-1; no reliable D call. This CDR3 comprises 13 residues. Looked up from germline, CDR1 is GTSNPN and CDR2 is SVGIG (reference sequence). The V end was cut by 5 bases, the J end by 0 bases, with 10 bases between. The CDR3 region is CAWGNGVNTEAFF. CDR3 nucleotide sequence: TGTGCCTGGGGTAACGGGGTGAACACTGAAGCTTTCTTT.

The rearrangement uses TRBV5-4 and TRBJ1-2, with 7 nucleotides matching TRBD1. The CDR3 extends over 13 amino acids. Germline trimming cut 5 bases from V and 2 bases from J; bases unmatched to any gene: 3. From germline, CDR1 is SGHNT and CDR2 YYREEE (reference sequence). The CDR3 region is CASRGGQNYGYTF. In DNA, the CDR3 is TGTGCCAGCAGGGGGGGACAGAACTATGGCTACACCTTC.

The genes are TRBV12-5 and TRBJ2-3; D is unclear. Trimming removed 6 bases at V and 2 bases at J, with 9 bases between. The CDR3 consists of 13 residues. Germline assignment: CDR1 LGHNT and CDR2 FRNRAP. CDR3 sequence (DNA): TGTGCTAGTGGCTGGGCCTCCACAGATACGCAGTATTTT. It encodes CASGWASTDTQYF.

The chain recombines TRBV6-5 with TRBJ2-7; a possible D gene is TRBD2 (6 bases). With 10 bases removed from V and 6 bases from J, the gap between germline ends came to 19 bases. Germline CDR1 is MNHEY and CDR2 is SVGAGI. The CDR3 loop spans 13 amino acids. CDR3 protein: CATQRAPISEQYF. The CDR3, as DNA: TGTGCCACCCAGCGGGCCCCCATCTCCGAGCAGTACTTC.

The rearrangement joins TRBV19 to TRBJ1-3; D is ambiguous. V was shortened by 4 bases and J by 0 bases, with 13 bases between the two germline ends. Germline V gives CDR1 LNHDA, CDR2 SQIVND (reference sequence). The length of the CDR3 is 16 residues. CDR3 DNA: TGTGCCAGTAGTACTCAAAAACCGAGCTCTGGAAACACCATATATTTT. It is translated as CASSTQKPSSGNTIYF.

The CDR3 DNA is TGTGCCTGGAGTGTAACAGGGTATGGCTACACCTTC. This encodes CAWSVTGYGYTF. The rearrangement uses TRBV30 and TRBJ1-2, with D maybe TRBD1 (6 bases). From germline, CDR1 is GTSNPN and CDR2 SVGIG (reference sequence). V gave up 0 bases and J gave up 5 bases, with 7 bases separating them. CDR3 length equals 12 residues.

This clone was picked up one time. The chain is built from TRBV27 and TRBJ2-7, with a tentative D call TRBD2 (5 bases). Germline CDR1 MNHEY, CDR2 SMNVEV (reference sequence). V was trimmed by 5 bases and J by 5 bases, leaving 16 bases between them. The CDR3 extends over 14 amino acids. CDR3 protein: CASSPTSAGNEQYF. Written as DNA, the CDR3 is TGTGCCAGCAGTCCGACGTCGGCCGGGAACGAGCAGTACTTC.

Only one count was recorded for this clone. The chain employs TRBV29-1 and TRBJ1-3; TRBD1 matches at 7 bases. The germline gives CDR1 SQVTM, CDR2 ANQGSEA. The V and J ends lost 6 bases and 0 bases, in that order; junction bases with no gene match: 11. This CDR3 region has 16 residues. The DNA of the CDR3 is TGCAGCGTGGCAGGACAGGCCGGAAGCTCTGGAAACACCATATATTTT. Residues: CSVAGQAGSSGNTIYF.

This chain links TRBV10-1 with TRBJ2-3; 12 nucleotides agree with TRBD1. Germline V gene lookup returns CDR1 WNHNN and CDR2 SYGVQD (reference sequence). This CDR3 is built from 17 residues. V lost 2 bases, J lost 5 bases, and 8 bases stayed unmatched. DNA of the CDR3: TGCGCCAGCAGTGAGGGGAAGGGACAGGGGGCCATAGATACGCAGTATTTT. Residues: CASSEGKGQGAIDTQYF.

V is TRBV2 and J is TRBJ2-2; 9 bases are shared with TRBD1. With 6 bases clipped from V and 8 bases from J, the junction kept 7 bases outside the gene matches. This CDR3 is 14 amino acids long. The germline V gene has CDR1 SNHLY and CDR2 FYNNEI. As DNA, the CDR3 is TGTGCCAGCAGCCGTGACAGGGGGAGTGGGGAGCTGTTTTTT. Translating it yields CASSRDRGSGELFF.

The chain links TRBV7-9 to TRBJ2-2; 8 positions match TRBD2. Germline CDR1 SEHNR, CDR2 FQNEAQ (reference sequence). The V segment lost 7 bases and the J segment 2 bases; nucleotides outside the gene matches: 9. The CDR3 length is 16 residues. The CDR3 spells CASTNGRGGNTGELFF. In DNA form, the CDR3 reads TGTGCCAGCACGAATGGACGGGGGGGCAACACCGGGGAGCTGTTTTTT.

The rearrangement joins TRBV5-1 to TRBJ2-2; TRBD2 agrees at 13 bases. Per germline, CDR1 SGHRS and CDR2 YFSETQ. V dropped 1 base and J dropped 6; count of bases not matched to a gene: 3. The CDR3 has 16 residues. The DNA for the CDR3 is TGCGCCAGCAGCTTGCCGACTAGCGGGGGGCCCGGGGAGCTGTTTTTT. This encodes CASSLPTSGGPGELFF.

This clone came up once. V gene TRBV6-5 combines with J gene TRBJ1-1; D is unclear. CDR1 and CDR2 from the germline V gene are MNHEY and SVGAGI. The ends were cut back, 2 bases at V and 3 bases at J, with 10 bases in the middle. CDR3 length: 14 residues. CDR3 protein: CASSYRSEDTEAFF. The CDR3 coding sequence is TGTGCCAGCAGTTACAGGTCGGAGGACACTGAAGCTTTCTTT.

CDR3 protein: CASSLTGTSGTSTDTQYF. The CDR3 DNA sequence: TGTGCCAGCAGCTTAACCGGGACTAGCGGGACTAGCACAGATACGCAGTATTTT. The chain carries TRBV7-3 and TRBJ2-3; 13 bases agree with TRBD2. Germline CDR1 and CDR2: SGHTA and FQGTGA. V gave up 0 bases and J gave up 0 bases; unmatched junction bases: 3. The CDR3 extends over 18 amino acids.

This chain links TRBV19 with TRBJ2-3; TRBD2 agrees at 9 bases. In germline, CDR1 is LNHDA, CDR2 SQIVND (reference sequence). After removal of 4 bases from V and 0 bases from J, the junction contained 5 bases not matched to a gene. The CDR3 has 16 residues. As DNA, the CDR3 is TGTGCCAGTAGTAGCCTAGCGGGGTATAGCACAGATACGCAGTATTTT. It translates to CASSSLAGYSTDTQYF.

The chain is built from TRBV11-2 and TRBJ2-1; 10 positions match TRBD1. The junction had 4 bases not matched to a gene; V was cut back by 1 base and J by 7 bases. CDR1 and CDR2 (germline): SGHAT, FQNNGV. This CDR3 is built from 15 residues. This CDR3 is CASSLGRTGGNEQFF. The CDR3 nucleotides are TGTGCCAGCAGCTTAGGGCGGACAGGGGGAAATGAGCAGTTCTTC.

J is TRBJ1-4 and V is TRBV25-1; a possible D gene is TRBD1 (6 bases). V lost 3 bases and J lost 7, with 15 bases in between. This CDR3 comprises 15 residues. From germline, CDR1 is MGHDK and CDR2 SYGVNS. CDR3 nucleotide sequence: TGTGCCAGCAGTGATATAGCAGGGGCAGGTGAAAAACTGTTTTTT. Protein product: CASSDIAGAGEKLFF.

This chain links TRBV2 with TRBJ2-5, with D possibly matching TRBD1 (5 bases). The germline V gene encodes CDR1 SNHLY and CDR2 FYNNEI. The CDR3 is 16 amino acids. The V end lost 1 base, the J end lost 0 bases, and 12 bases lay between the germline ends. The CDR3: CASSEEGARNQETQYF. The CDR3 DNA reads TGTGCCAGCAGTGAAGAAGGGGCGCGGAACCAAGAGACCCAGTACTTC. Supplemented by reference TRBV2 and TRBJ2-5, the full variable domain reads EPEVTQTPSHQVTQMGQEVILRCVPISNHLYFYWYRQILGQKVEFLVSFYNNEISEKSEIFDDQFSVERPDGSNFTLKIRSTKLEDSAMYFCASSEEGARNQETQYFGPGTRLLVL.

In its sample, this clone was seen a few times. This chain links TRBV2 with TRBJ2-1; 13 bases align to TRBD2. Germline V gene data show CDR1 as SNHLY and CDR2 as FYNNEI. The V segment lost 7 bases and the J segment 10 bases; nucleotides outside the gene matches: 10. The CDR3 covers 15 residues. The CDR3 coding sequence is TGTGCCAGCACCTCCCCGAGGGGACTAGCGGGGGAGCAGTTCTTC. This translates into CASTSPRGLAGEQFF. Based on the CDR3 plus reference TRBV2 and TRBJ2-1, the full variable domain is EPEVTQTPSHQVTQMGQEVILRCVPISNHLYFYWYRQILGQKVEFLVSFYNNEISEKSEIFDDQFSVERPDGSNFTLKIRSTKLEDSAMYFCASTSPRGLAGEQFFGPGTRLTVL.

J is TRBJ2-1 and V is TRBV6-6; D might be TRBD2 (5 bases). This CDR3 is 15 amino acids long. Per germline, CDR1 MNHNY and CDR2 SVGAGI (reference sequence). V gave up 4 bases and J gave up 10 bases, with 20 bases separating them. The CDR3 DNA sequence: TGTGCCAGCAGTTCCGCGGGCCTCAACAATAACGAGCAGTTCTTC. Protein sequence: CASSSAGLNNNEQFF.

V usage is TRBV10-1 and J usage is TRBJ2-5; weak D call: TRBD1 (6 bases). The CDR3 is 14 residues long. Per the germline V gene, CDR1 is WNHNN and CDR2 is SYGVQD (reference sequence). V was pared by 3 bases and J by 6 bases, with 14 bases between. The CDR3 DNA is TGCGCCAGCAGTGACCAGGGGTCGGCAAAGACCCAGTACTTC. Encoded protein: CASSDQGSAKTQYF.